The 10 T cell receptor beta chains below were found in one sample sequenced in a study of T cell responses to AZD1222 COVID-19 vaccine. Only in-frame clones appear in the TCRdb table, and some are missing; sequencing was by immunoSEQ multiplex PCR. The sample lists over 75,000 clones, around nine tenths occurring once. The sequencing used peripheral blood, collected on day 0 of AZD1222 vaccination. All receptors come from an adult in good health.

The rearrangement links TRBV7-2 to TRBJ1-4; 7 bases are shared with TRBD1. V lost 5 bases, J lost 5 bases, and 11 bases stayed unmatched. The germline V gene has CDR1 SGHTA and CDR2 FQGNSA. This CDR3 contains 16 residues. The CDR3 DNA follows: TGTGCCAGCAGCAGTCGTAGGGACAGCCTAAATGAAAAACTGTTTTTT. This codes for CASSSRRDSLNEKLFF.

The rearrangement uses TRBV7-9 and TRBJ2-1, with TRBD2 as a possible D gene (5 bases). V gave up 4 bases and J gave up 6 bases, with 16 bases separating them. This CDR3 spans 15 amino acids. Germline values: CDR1 SEHNR, CDR2 FQNEAQ (reference sequence). As DNA, the CDR3 is TGTGCCAGCAGCTATAAAGAACAGCGGTCCAATGAGCAGTTCTTC. Its protein product is CASSYKEQRSNEQFF.

J is TRBJ2-1 and V is TRBV11-2, with D perhaps assigned TRBD1 or TRBD2 (5 bases each). CDR1 and CDR2 from the germline V gene are SGHAT and FQNNGV. The V gene lost 4 bases and the J gene lost 7 bases, with 20 bases spanning the gap. This CDR3 spans 16 amino acids. The CDR3 loop reads CASSSVVLGARNEQFF. The DNA for the CDR3 is TGTGCCAGCAGCTCAGTGGTCCTCGGGGCTCGGAATGAGCAGTTCTTC.

The chain combines TRBV6-5 with TRBJ1-1; D ambiguous. CDR1 MNHEY and CDR2 SVGAGI come from the germline V gene. V was pared by 6 bases and J by 3 bases, with 17 bases between. This CDR3 is built from 15 residues. In nucleotides, the CDR3 is TGTGCCAGCAGCCCCCCTTACCTTGGGGACACTGAAGCTTTCTTT. Its protein is CASSPPYLGDTEAFF.

This clone was counted a single time. The rearrangement uses TRBV5-4 and TRBJ2-3; no clear D. Germline CDR1 reads SGHNT; CDR2 reads YYREEE (reference sequence). The CDR3 is 16 amino acids. V lost 0 bases to trimming and J lost 1 base, with 12 bases between them. CDR3 in amino acids: CASSLEAFGRTDTQYF. CDR3 coding DNA: TGTGCCAGCAGCTTGGAGGCTTTCGGGCGCACAGATACGCAGTATTTT.

The chain uses TRBV5-6 and TRBJ1-6; possibly TRBD1 for D (5 bases). V lost 5 bases and J 8 bases, leaving 11 bases between the germline ends. Looked up from germline, CDR1 is SGHDT and CDR2 is YYEEEE. This CDR3 is 13 amino acids long. CDR3 sequence: CASRYQGDSPLHF. DNA for the CDR3: TGTGCCAGCAGGTACCAGGGTGATTCACCCCTCCACTTT.

This clone appeared once. The V gene is TRBV11-2, the J gene TRBJ1-6, with D perhaps TRBD1 (5 bases). In germline, CDR1 is SGHAT, CDR2 FQNNGV. CDR3 size: 15 residues. V gave up 5 bases and J gave up 3 bases, with 11 bases separating them. CDR3 DNA sequence: TGTGCCAGCAGCCGGGTGGGGGGCTATAATTCACCCCTCCACTTT. It translates to CASSRVGGYNSPLHF.

Worth noting for this clone: A junction end diverges from the germline sequence, so it may reflect a read error. Here the CDR3 reads CASSIETSAFSTDTQYF. For the CDR3, the DNA is TGTGCCAGCAGCATAGAGACTAGCGCTTTTAGCACAGATACGCAGTATTTT. The rearrangement joins TRBV11-2 to TRBJ2-3; the match to TRBD2 covers 8 bases. The CDR3 has 17 amino acids. Germline CDR1 reads SGHAT; CDR2 reads FQNNGV.

The chain links TRBV24-1 to TRBJ1-5, with D uncertain. The germline V gene has CDR1 KGHDR and CDR2 SFDVKD. V gave up 5 bases and J gave up 11 bases, with 12 bases separating them. The CDR3 has 12 residues. CDR3 in amino acids: CATSGGPGSQHF. The DNA of the CDR3 is TGTGCCACCAGTGGAGGGCCCGGTTCCCAGCATTTT.

V is TRBV18 and J is TRBJ2-5; 7 bases are a match to TRBD2. Germline assignment: CDR1 KGHSH and CDR2 LQKENI. This CDR3 has 15 amino acids. V shed 2 bases and J 1 base; nucleotides not matched to a gene: 4. The CDR3 region has the DNA TGTGCCAGCTCACCAACTGGGACTACCCAAGAGACCCAGTACTTC. This sequence encodes CASSPTGTTQETQYF.